This TCR beta chain was sequenced during a study of T cell changes during pregnancy in multiple sclerosis (dated by TCRdb to the late 2010s). For the study in its entirety: Changes in the T cell repertoire over the course of pregnancy were examined in this study in women with multiple sclerosis.

CDR1 LGHNA and CDR2 YSLEER were looked up in the germline V gene. The CDR3 runs 13 residues from the cysteine to the phenylalanine. Only the CDR3 region is kept as DNA, spanning 39 bases read in frame from base 1. Ends trimmed: V by 1 base, J by 7 bases; bases unmatched to a gene: 2. Receptors were amplified or captured by the immunoSEQ multiplex PCR assay. Sourced from immuneACCESS, this table was stored by TCRdb with only in-frame sequences that have V and J called. A share of the clones is absent; for the studies checked, an unresolved V gene accounts for under half, and the remainder has no known explanation. Counted in this sample were about 40,000 clones; about 94% of them appeared once. In total, the top ten clones hold over 1.5% of the sample. Of note for this clone: Its specific antigen is unknown. No base quality information exists; no much larger clone differs at one position.

This chain is built from TRBV4-3 and TRBJ1-2, and TRBD1 aligns with 8 junction nucleotides. This specimen was peripheral blood, taken in the third trimester of pregnancy. This sequence originates from a female donor with multiple sclerosis, enrolled in a pregnancy study. DNA sequence: TGCGCCAGCAGCCAAGCAGGGGGCTCTGGCTACACCTTC. The resulting protein is CASSQAGGSGYTF.